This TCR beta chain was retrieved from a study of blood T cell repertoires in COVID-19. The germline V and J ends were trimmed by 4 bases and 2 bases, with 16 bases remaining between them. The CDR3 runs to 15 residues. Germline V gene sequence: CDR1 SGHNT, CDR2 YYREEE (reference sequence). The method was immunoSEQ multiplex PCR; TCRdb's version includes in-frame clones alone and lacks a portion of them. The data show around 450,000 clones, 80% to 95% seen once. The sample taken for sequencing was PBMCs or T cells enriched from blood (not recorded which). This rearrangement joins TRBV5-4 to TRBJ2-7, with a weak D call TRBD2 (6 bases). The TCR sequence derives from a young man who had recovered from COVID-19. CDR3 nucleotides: TGTGCCAGCAGCCCTGGTGGGACTTTAACCTACGAGCAGTACTTC. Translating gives CASSPGGTLTYEQYF.